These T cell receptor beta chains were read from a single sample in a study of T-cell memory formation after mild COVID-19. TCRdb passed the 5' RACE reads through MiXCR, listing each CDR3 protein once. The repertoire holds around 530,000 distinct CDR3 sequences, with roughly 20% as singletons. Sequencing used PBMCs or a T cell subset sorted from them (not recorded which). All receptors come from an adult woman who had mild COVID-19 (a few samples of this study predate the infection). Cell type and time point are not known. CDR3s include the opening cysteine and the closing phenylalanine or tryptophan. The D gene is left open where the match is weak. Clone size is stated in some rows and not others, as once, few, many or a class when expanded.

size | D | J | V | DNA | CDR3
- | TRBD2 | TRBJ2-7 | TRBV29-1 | TGCAGCGTTGTTTTGGGTAGCGGGAGGGCTTTCAATCCCTACGAGCAGTACTTC | CSVVLGSGRAFNPYEQYF
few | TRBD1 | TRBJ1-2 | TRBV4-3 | TGCGCCAGCAGCCAGACAGGGCCAGATGGCTACACCTTC | CASSQTGPDGYTF
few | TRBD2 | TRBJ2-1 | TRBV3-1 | TGTGCCAGCAGCCAAGCTAGCGGGGGCCTTAAGGAGCAGTTCTTC | CASSQASGGLKEQFF
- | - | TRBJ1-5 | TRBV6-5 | TGTGCCAGCAGTTATGTTGTCGCCAATCAGCCCCAGAATTTT | CASSYVVANQPQNF
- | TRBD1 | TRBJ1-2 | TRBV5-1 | TGCGCCAGCAGCCCGGGGACAGGGCGCTATGGCTACACCTTC | CASSPGTGRYGYTF
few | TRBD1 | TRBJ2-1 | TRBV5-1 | TGCGCCAGCAGCGACCAACTCGGGACAGGTAACAATGAGCAGTTCTTC | CASSDQLGTGNNEQFF
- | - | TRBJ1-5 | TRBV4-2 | TGTGCCAGCAGCCAAGATGGGGGGATGGCGAATCAGCCCCAGCATTTT | CASSQDGGMANQPQHF
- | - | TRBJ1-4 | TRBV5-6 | TGTGCCAGCAGCTTGACGGATTGGGAGGATGAAAAACTGTTTTTT | CASSLTDWEDEKLFF
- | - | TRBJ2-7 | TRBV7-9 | TGTGCCAGCAGCTTAAAGGGCAGGGAATCGTACGAGCAGTACTTC | CASSLKGRESYEQYF
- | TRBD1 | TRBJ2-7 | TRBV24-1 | TGTGCCACCAGCTCCGGGACAGGGCACGAGCAGTACTTC | CATSSGTGHEQYF
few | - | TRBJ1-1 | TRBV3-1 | TGTGCCAGCAGCCTGTTCGGGGCGCGGGACACTGAAGCTTTCTTT | CASSLFGARDTEAFF
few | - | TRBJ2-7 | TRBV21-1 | TGTGCCAGCAGCCGGACGGGCGCGGGCTCCTACGAGCAGTACTTC | CASSRTGAGSYEQYF
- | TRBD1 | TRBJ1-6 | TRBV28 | TGTGCCAGCAGTTTACCCCTGGACAGGAATAATTCACCCCTCCACTTT | CASSLPLDRNNSPLHF
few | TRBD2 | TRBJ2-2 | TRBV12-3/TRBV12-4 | TGTGCCAGCAGCCCCGGGAGGGGAGTATCCGGGGAGCTGTTTTTT | CASSPGRGVSGELFF
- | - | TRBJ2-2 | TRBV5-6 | TGTGCCAGCAGCTTGTCTCACACCGGGGAGCTGTTTTTT | CASSLSHTGELFF
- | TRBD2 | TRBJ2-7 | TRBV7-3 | TGTGCCAGCAGCTTAAGCGGGGGGACCTCCTACGAGCAGTACTTC | CASSLSGGTSYEQYF
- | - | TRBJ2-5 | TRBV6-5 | TGTGCCAGCAGTCATACAGGGTTCGAGACCCAGTACTTC | CASSHTGFETQYF
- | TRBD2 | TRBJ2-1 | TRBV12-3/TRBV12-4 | TGTGCCAGCACCCCCCGTGGACTAGCGGGGCCTACGAGCTCCTACAATGAGCAGTTCTTC | CASTPRGLAGPTSSYNEQFF
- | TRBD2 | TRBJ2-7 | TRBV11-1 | TGTGCCAGCAGCTTAGCAGTGGTAGCGGGTAACTACGAGCAGTACTTC | CASSLAVVAGNYEQYF
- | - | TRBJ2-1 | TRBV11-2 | TGTGCCAGCAGCTTAGGCGGGTACCAGGAGCAGTTCTTC | CASSLGGYQEQFF
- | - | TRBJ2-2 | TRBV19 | TGTGCCAGTAGTCAAAGGGGTGGCGGGGAGCTGTTTTTT | CASSQRGGGELFF
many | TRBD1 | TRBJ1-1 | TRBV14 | TGTGCCAGCAGCCAATCCAGGGGGCTAGGTAACACTGAAGCTTTCTTT | CASSQSRGLGNTEAFF
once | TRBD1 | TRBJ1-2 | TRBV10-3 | TGTGCCATCAGTGGGGACAGGGATAACTATGGCTACACCTTC | CAISGDRDNYGYTF
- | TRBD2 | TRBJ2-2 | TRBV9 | TGTGACAGCAGCGCTCGACCGGGGGGAGGGAACACCGGGGAGCTGTTTTTT | CDSSARPGGGNTGELFF
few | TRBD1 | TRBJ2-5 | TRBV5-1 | TGCGCCAGCAGCACCCCAGGGGGTGAAGAGACCCAGTACTTC | CASSTPGGEETQYF
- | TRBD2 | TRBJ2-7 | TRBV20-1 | TGCAGTGCTAGAGGAGTTTCCAGCGGGAGATCCTACGAGCAGTACTTC | CSARGVSSGRSYEQYF
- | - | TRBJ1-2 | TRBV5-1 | TGCGCCAGCAGCTTGGCAGGGGATCTCTATGGCTACACCTTC | CASSLAGDLYGYTF
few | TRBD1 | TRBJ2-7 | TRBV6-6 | TGTGCCAGCTCCGTGGACAGGGCTACCTACGAGCAGTACTTC | CASSVDRATYEQYF
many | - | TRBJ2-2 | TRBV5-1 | TGCGCCAGCAGCTTGGCCTTGGACGGACCTAACACCGGGGAGCTGTTTTTT | CASSLALDGPNTGELFF
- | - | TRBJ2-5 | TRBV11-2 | TGTGCCAGCAGCTTGGCGGGGGCAGGGAAGACCCAGTACTTC | CASSLAGAGKTQYF
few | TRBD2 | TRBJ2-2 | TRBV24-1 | TGTGCCACCAGTGATCCGGGACTAGTCACCGGGGAGCTGTTTTTT | CATSDPGLVTGELFF
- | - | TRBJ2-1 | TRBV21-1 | TGTGCCAGCAGCAAATCTTGGAGCGGGAGGGGGAATGAGCAGTTCTTC | CASSKSWSGRGNEQFF
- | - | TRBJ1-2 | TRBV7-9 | TGTGCCAGCAGCTTAGCCCCAGGGGCTAACTATGGCTACACCTTC | CASSLAPGANYGYTF
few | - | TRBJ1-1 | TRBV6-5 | TGTGCCAGCAGTTACTCCCGGGAGGGCACTGAAGCTTTCTTT | CASSYSREGTEAFF
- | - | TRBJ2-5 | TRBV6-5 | TGTGCCAGCAGTGTACTCGGGTACCAGTACTTC | CASSVLGYQYF
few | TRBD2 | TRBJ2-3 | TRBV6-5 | TGTGCCAGCAGCCCCCCAAGCGGGAGCGGCACAGATACGCAGTATTTT | CASSPPSGSGTDTQYF
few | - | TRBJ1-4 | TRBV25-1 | TGTGCCAGCAGTGAATTAAAGGGTCGGGGTGAAAAACTGTTTTTT | CASSELKGRGEKLFF
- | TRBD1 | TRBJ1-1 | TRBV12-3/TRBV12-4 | TGTGCCAGCAGTTCCACAGGGGAAACAACTGAAGCTTTCTTT | CASSSTGETTEAFF
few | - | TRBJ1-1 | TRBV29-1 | TGCAGCGGCGAGGCAGGGAACACTGAAGCTTTCTTT | CSGEAGNTEAFF
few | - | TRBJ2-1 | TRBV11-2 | TGTGCCAGCAGGAGGAACAATGAGCAGTTCTTC | CASRRNNEQFF
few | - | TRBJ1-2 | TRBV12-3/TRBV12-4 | TGTGCCAGCAGTTTGTCTCGTAACTATGGCTACACCTTC | CASSLSRNYGYTF
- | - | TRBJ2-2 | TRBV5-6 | TGTGCCAGCAGCTCCCCCGGGACGAAGGCGGTCGGGGAGCTGTTTTTT | CASSSPGTKAVGELFF
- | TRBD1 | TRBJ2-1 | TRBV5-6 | TGTGCCAGCAGCTTCGGGACAGGCTATAACAATGAGCAGTTCTTC | CASSFGTGYNNEQFF
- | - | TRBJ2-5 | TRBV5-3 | TGTGCCAGAAGCTTGTCAAGGGAAGAGACCCAGTACTTC | CARSLSREETQYF
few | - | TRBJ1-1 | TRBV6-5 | TGTGCCAGCAGTTACTCGAGTTGGCGGGAGAACACTGAAGCTTTCTTT | CASSYSSWRENTEAFF
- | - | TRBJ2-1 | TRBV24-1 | TGTGCCACCAGTGACCTCACGGGGAGATCCCACAATGAGCAGTTCTTC | CATSDLTGRSHNEQFF
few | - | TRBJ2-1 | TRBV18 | TGTGCCAGCTCACCACTACAGAGCTCCTACAATGAGCAGTTCTTC | CASSPLQSSYNEQFF
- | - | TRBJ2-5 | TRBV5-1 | TGCGCCAGCAGCCCAGTGCCTCGGGAGACCCAGTACTTC | CASSPVPRETQYF
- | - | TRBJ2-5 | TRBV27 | TGTGCCAGCAGTACCGGCAGGGCTAAGGAGACCCAGTACTTC | CASSTGRAKETQYF
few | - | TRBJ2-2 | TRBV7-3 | TGTGCCAGCAGTCTCGGGGGCTCGGGCACCGGGGAGCTGTTTTTT | CASSLGGSGTGELFF
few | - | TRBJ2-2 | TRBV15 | TGTGCCACCAGCAGAGTCCGACTATCCAACACCGGGGAGCTGTTTTTT | CATSRVRLSNTGELFF
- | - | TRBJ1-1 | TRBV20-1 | TGCAGTGCTAGGCACGGGACACAGAACACTGAAGCTTTCTTT | CSARHGTQNTEAFF